The 26 T cell receptor beta chains below all came from one sample that was sequenced in a study of T-cell reconstitution after alpha-beta-depleted transplantation in children. During its preparation, the TCRbeta library received unique molecular identifiers. TCRdb reprocessed the PCR reads via MiXCR and lists one record per CDR3 protein. The sample consists of hundreds of thousands of distinct CDR3 sequences, 10% to 15% of them appearing once. The specimen was PBMCs, mostly from graft donor cells, collected 360 days after TCRalphabeta/CD19-depleted stem cell transplant. The source is a male patient younger than 18 who had a stem cell transplant for acute myeloid leukemia, so the T cells may come from the graft donor.

The rearrangement uses TRBV29-1 and TRBJ2-7; 9 bases agree with TRBD1. CDR1 and CDR2 (germline): SQVTM, ANQGSEA. The V and J ends lost 7 bases and 3 bases, in that order; junction bases with no gene match: 10. The CDR3 is 14 amino acids. The CDR3 DNA is TGCAGCGCCCTGATAACAGGGGGCATCTACGAGCAGTACTTC. Its translation is CSALITGGIYEQYF.

This clonotype was counted between two and nine times. The chain carries TRBV7-2 and TRBJ2-7, with D perhaps matching TRBD2 (6 bases). The CDR3 spans 16 residues. V lost 1 base and J lost 0, with 13 bases in between. The germline CDR1 and CDR2 sequences are SGHTA and FQGNSA. CDR3 bases: TGTGCCAGCAGCTTAGGTCGAGGGAGGCGCTCCTACGAGCAGTACTTC. This codes for CASSLGRGRRSYEQYF.

Turning to this clonotype: A read error may produce the germline difference seen at one junction end. The rearrangement uses TRBV20-1 and TRBJ2-7, with TRBD2 matching 8 bases. CDR1 is DFQATT, CDR2 SNEGSKA, per germline (reference sequence). This CDR3 has 15 amino acids. The CDR3 bases are TGCTGTGCCTCCAGCACGGGAGGGAGTCCCTACGAGCAGTACTTC. Amino acid sequence: CCASSTGGSPYEQYF.

This clonotype occurred a few times. The genes are TRBV19 and TRBJ2-5, with 9 bases aligning to TRBD1. Germline V gene sequence: CDR1 LNHDA, CDR2 SQIVND (reference sequence). V shed 5 bases, J shed 2 bases, and the junction held 6 bases outside the gene matches. This CDR3 is built from 15 residues. The CDR3 coding sequence is TGTGCCAGTAGTCTACAGGGGGCGCGGCAAGAGACCCAGTACTTC. Its protein product is CASSLQGARQETQYF. The entire variable domain, with the rest obtained from reference TRBV19 and TRBJ2-5, is as follows: DGGITQSPKYLFRKEGQNVTLSCEQNLNHDAMYWYRQDPGQGLRLIYYSQIVNDFQKGDIAEGYSVSREKKESFPLTVTSAQKNPTAFYLCASSLQGARQETQYFGPGTRLLVL.

This clonotype has more than one count but fewer than ten. The chain couples TRBV7-2 to TRBJ2-7, with 9 bases lining up with TRBD2. Germline V lookup: CDR1 SGHTA, CDR2 FQGNSA. The CDR3 has 16 residues. J gave up 7 bases and V 5 bases, and 15 bases lay outside the gene matches. CDR3 amino acids: CASSPLTGGRAGEQYF. The CDR3 DNA follows: TGTGCCAGCAGCCCCTTGACTGGCGGGAGGGCGGGGGAGCAGTACTTC.

The table lists this clonotype with a few counts. The chain carries TRBV27 and TRBJ2-1; D possibly corresponds to TRBD1 (5 bases). Germline CDR1 and CDR2: MNHEY and SMNVEV (reference sequence). This CDR3 has 14 residues. Trimming took 3 bases from V and 4 from J, leaving 10 bases between them. The CDR3 region is CASSFSDMYNEQFF. Here the CDR3 DNA reads TGTGCCAGCAGTTTCTCGGACATGTACAATGAGCAGTTCTTC.

This clonotype occurred many times. The chain links TRBV9 to TRBJ2-2; TRBD2 agrees at 9 bases. The CDR3 loop spans 18 amino acids. Looked up from germline, CDR1 is SGDLS and CDR2 is YYNGEE. J gave up 1 base and V 0 bases, and 7 bases lay outside the gene matches. Here the CDR3 DNA reads TGTGCCAGCAGCGTAGTTGGTAGCGGGGGAATGAACACCGGGGAGCTGTTTTTT. Its protein is CASSVVGSGGMNTGELFF.

The chain combines TRBV29-1 with TRBJ1-1; no clear D. Germline values: CDR1 SQVTM, CDR2 ANQGSEA. This CDR3 comprises 13 residues. The V gene lost 3 bases and the J gene lost 0 bases, with 8 bases spanning the gap. CDR3 sequence: CSVDSGLNTEAFF. CDR3 bases: TGCAGCGTTGACTCCGGGTTGAACACTGAAGCTTTCTTT.

This clonotype was seen a handful of times. This chain uses TRBV24-1 with TRBJ2-5; TRBD1 matches 7 bases. Germline-derived CDR1 and CDR2 are KGHDR and SFDVKD. Germline trimming cut 4 bases from V and 4 bases from J; bases unmatched to any gene: 5. This CDR3 has 14 amino acids. The CDR3, as DNA: TGTGCCACCAGTGAAAAGACAGGGACAGAGACCCAGTACTTC. Translated: CATSEKTGTETQYF.

Many counts were recorded for this clonotype. The chain employs TRBV5-1 and TRBJ2-6; D is unresolved. V was cut by 0 bases and J by 3 bases, with 10 bases left in between. Germline loops: CDR1 SGHRS, CDR2 YFSETQ. CDR3 length: 16 residues. The CDR3 sequence is CASSLVPWSGANVLTF. The CDR3 DNA is TGCGCCAGCAGCTTGGTCCCATGGAGTGGGGCCAACGTCCTGACTTTC.

CDR3 sequence: CSARGWAEADTQYF. CDR3 DNA sequence: TGCAGTGCTAGAGGATGGGCGGAGGCGGATACGCAGTATTTT. This chain uses TRBV20-1 with TRBJ2-3; a possible D gene is TRBD2 (5 bases). The CDR3 runs to 14 residues. In germline, CDR1 is DFQATT, CDR2 SNEGSKA (reference sequence). The V end lost 1 base, the J end lost 6 bases, and 14 bases lay between the germline ends.

The chain couples TRBV27 to TRBJ2-2; 9 positions agree with TRBD2. The CDR3 extends over 16 amino acids. Trimming cost V 2 bases and J 4 bases; bases outside gene matches: 5. Germline V gene lookup returns CDR1 MNHEY and CDR2 SMNVEV (reference sequence). As DNA, the CDR3 is TGTGCCAGCAGTTTACATAGCGGGAGTACCACCGGGGAGCTGTTTTTT. The encoded protein is CASSLHSGSTTGELFF.

This clonotype was recorded at least ten times. A junction boundary mismatches the germline segment, possibly from a read error. CDR3 nucleotides: TGTGCTAGCAGCCCCGAAAACACCGGGGAGCTGTTTTTT. Translating it yields CASSPENTGELFF. The chain links TRBV7-7 to TRBJ2-2; D is undetermined. The CDR3 sequence is 13 residues long. Looked up from germline, CDR1 is SSHAT and CDR2 is FNYEAQ (reference sequence).

The chain has TRBV6-2 or TRBV6-3 and TRBJ2-5; D is unclear. Germline CDR1 MNHEY, CDR2 SVGEGT. CDR3 length equals 12 residues. The V end was cut by 6 bases, the J end by 3 bases, with 8 bases between. CDR3 sequence (DNA): TGTGCCAGCAGCCCGTGGAAAGAGACCCAGTACTTC. It yields the protein CASSPWKETQYF.

Only a few counts were recorded for this clonotype. The chain is built from TRBV28 and TRBJ2-3; D gene ambiguous. CDR3 length: 12 residues. CDR1 MDHEN and CDR2 SYDVKM come from the germline V gene. Trimming shortened V by 5 bases and J by 6 bases, and 9 bases separated the two germline ends. Here the CDR3 reads CASSGFSDTQYF. As DNA, the CDR3 is TGTGCCAGCAGTGGGTTCTCGGATACGCAGTATTTT.

This chain links TRBV7-2 with TRBJ2-7; TRBD2 aligns across 9 bases. This CDR3 region has 16 residues. V was clipped by 4 bases and J by 0 bases; unmatched bases: 7. The germline V gene has CDR1 SGHTA and CDR2 FQGNSA. The CDR3, as DNA: TGTGCCAGCAGCTCGGCGGGAGGGGGGGTCTCCTACGAGCAGTACTTC. This gives the protein CASSSAGGGVSYEQYF.

This clonotype has at least ten counts. This rearrangement joins TRBV7-3 to TRBJ2-1; the match to TRBD1 covers 11 bases. V trimming: 4 bases; J trimming: 6 bases; junction bases outside the gene matches: 8. The CDR3 extends over 16 amino acids. Germline CDR1 SGHTA, CDR2 FQGTGA. The CDR3 bases are TGTGCCAGCAGCTCAAACCGGGACAGGGGGACCAATGAGCAGTTCTTC. Protein: CASSSNRDRGTNEQFF.

V usage is TRBV6-2 or TRBV6-3 and J usage is TRBJ2-2; 8 nucleotides line up with TRBD2. Germline CDR1 reads MNHEY; CDR2 reads SVGEGT. This CDR3 spans 16 amino acids. V lost 6 bases and J lost 3; bases outside the gene matches: 9. CDR3 sequence reads: CASSRSGSTHTGELFF. In DNA form, the CDR3 reads TGTGCCAGCAGCCGAAGCGGGAGTACTCACACCGGGGAGCTGTTTTTT.

V is TRBV9 and J is TRBJ2-1; D is ambiguous. V was cut by 2 bases and J by 0 bases, with 9 bases left in between. The CDR3 sequence is 15 residues long. Germline V gives CDR1 SGDLS, CDR2 YYNGEE. CDR3: CASSVWTGSYNEQFF. In DNA, the CDR3 is TGTGCCAGCAGCGTCTGGACGGGCTCCTACAATGAGCAGTTCTTC. Full variable domain (outside the CDR3, taken from reference TRBV9 and TRBJ2-1): DSGVTQTPKHLITATGQRVTLRCSPRSGDLSVYWYQQSLDQGLQFLIQYYNGEERAKGNILERFSAQQFPDLHSELNLSSLELGDSALYFCASSVWTGSYNEQFFGPGTRLTVL.

This clonotype was counted between two and nine times. The chain is built from TRBV5-1 and TRBJ2-7; tentatively, D is TRBD1 (5 bases). This CDR3 spans 14 amino acids. CDR1 is SGHRS and CDR2 is YFSETQ in the germline V gene. Between the trimmed V and J ends, which lost 3 bases and 2 bases, there was a span of 12 bases. The CDR3 sequence: CASSSRAPPYEQYF. The DNA of the CDR3 is TGCGCCAGCAGCTCCAGGGCGCCGCCCTACGAGCAGTACTTC.

The chain links TRBV7-8 to TRBJ2-7; 12 bases align to TRBD2. CDR3 length: 16 residues. Per the germline V gene, CDR1 is SGHVS and CDR2 is FQNEAQ. V gave up 1 base and J gave up 7 bases; unmatched junction bases: 8. In DNA, the CDR3 is TGTGCCAGCAGCTTAGGCAGGCGTGGACTAGCGGGAGAGCAGTACTTC. Translated: CASSLGRRGLAGEQYF.

This clonotype has just a few counts. The junction shows a germline mismatch at one end, possibly a read error. The V gene is TRBV20-1, the J gene TRBJ2-5, with D unresolved. The germline V gene encodes CDR1 DFQATT and CDR2 SNEGSKA (reference sequence). This CDR3 comprises 8 residues. The CDR3 sequence is CSARVGNF. The CDR3 DNA reads TGCAGTGCTAGAGTGGGGAACTTC.

The chain recombines TRBV12-3 or TRBV12-4 with TRBJ2-7; D gene uncertain. Between the trimmed V and J ends, which lost 6 bases and 6 bases, there was a span of 9 bases. There are 11 residues in the CDR3. CDR3 bases: TGTGCCAGCAGCCGAAAGTTCGAGCAGTACTTC. Protein: CASSRKFEQYF.

This sequence joins TRBV28 and TRBJ2-7; possibly TRBD1 for D (5 bases). The CDR3 sequence is 16 residues long. CDR1 is MDHEN and CDR2 is SYDVKM in the germline V gene. The germline V and J ends were trimmed by 3 bases and 1 base, with 16 bases remaining between them. The CDR3 sequence: CASSFIGWGVSYEQYF. The CDR3 DNA sequence: TGTGCCAGCAGTTTTATCGGGTGGGGCGTTTCCTACGAGCAGTACTTC. Full variable domain (remainder filled in from reference TRBV28 and TRBJ2-7): DVKVTQSSRYLVKRTGEKVFLECVQDMDHENMFWYRQDPGLGLRLIYFSYDVKMKEKGDIPEGYSVSREKKERFSLILESASTNQTSMYLCASSFIGWGVSYEQYFGPGTRLTVT.

A remark on this clonotype: A read error may account for a junction end that differs from germline. V gene TRBV20-1 combines with J gene TRBJ1-6, with unresolved D. This CDR3 contains 14 residues. The germline V gene encodes CDR1 DFQATT and CDR2 SNEGSKA (reference sequence). The CDR3 here is CSASSGQAGSPVHF. The DNA of the CDR3 is TGCAGTGCTAGTAGTGGCCAGGCAGGTTCACCCGTCCACTTT.

This clonotype was recorded a few times. The chain is built from TRBV7-8 and TRBJ2-5; TRBD2 matches at 7 bases. Germline V lookup: CDR1 SGHVS, CDR2 FQNEAQ. The CDR3 consists of 14 residues. Germline trimming cut 7 bases from V and 4 bases from J; bases unmatched to any gene: 9. The CDR3 region has the DNA TGTGCCAGCATCTGGAGCGGGACGGCAGAGACCCAGTACTTC. As protein: CASIWSGTAETQYF.